Sequencing of this TCR beta chain was carried out in a study of graft-versus-host responses after intestinal transplantation. Study details: Anti-thymocyte globulin was used for induction in all recipients, who then took tacrolimus and steroids for approximately 3 years.

Profiled with immunoSEQ multiplex PCR; TCRdb holds only in-frame clones, not every one. The sample shows some 93,000 clones, about 91% of them seen only once. As to this clone: Its matching antigen is unknown.

Study results and limitations: The authors found GvH clones in recipient marrow, some appearing first in ileum or blood. Clonal ratios of graft-versus-host to host-versus-graft in allografts were high for patients exhibiting graft-donor T cell macrochimerism.

The sequence was collected from a human donor who received an intestinal transplant. The source material was unstimulated CD8+ T cells sorted from spleen or lymph node cells, sampled before intestinal transplant.

The CDR3 spells CASSEDETGLNEQYF. Here the CDR3 DNA reads TGCGCCAGCAGTGAGGACGAGACAGGGCTGAACGAGCAGTACTTC. The gene calls are TRBV10-1 and TRBJ2-7; 7 positions agree with TRBD1. V lost 2 bases to trimming and J lost 5 bases; unmatched junction nucleotides: 9. CDR3 length: 15 amino acids. Per the germline V gene, CDR1 is WNHNN and CDR2 is SYGVQD (reference sequence).